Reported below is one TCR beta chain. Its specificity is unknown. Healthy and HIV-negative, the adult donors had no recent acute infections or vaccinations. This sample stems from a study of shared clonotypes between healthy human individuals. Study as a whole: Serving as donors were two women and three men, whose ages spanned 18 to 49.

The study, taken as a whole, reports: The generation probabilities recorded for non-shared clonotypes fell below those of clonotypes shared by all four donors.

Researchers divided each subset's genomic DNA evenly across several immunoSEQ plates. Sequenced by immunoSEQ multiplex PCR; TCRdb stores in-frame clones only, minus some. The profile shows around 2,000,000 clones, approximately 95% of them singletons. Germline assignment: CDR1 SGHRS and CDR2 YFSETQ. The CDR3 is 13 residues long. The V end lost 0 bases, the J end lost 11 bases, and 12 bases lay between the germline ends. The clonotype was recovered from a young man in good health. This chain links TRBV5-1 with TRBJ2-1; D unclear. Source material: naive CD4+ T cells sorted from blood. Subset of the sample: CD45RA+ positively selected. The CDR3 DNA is TGCGCCAGCAGCTTGGAAGGTCCCCTGAAGCAGTTCTTC. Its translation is CASSLEGPLKQFF.